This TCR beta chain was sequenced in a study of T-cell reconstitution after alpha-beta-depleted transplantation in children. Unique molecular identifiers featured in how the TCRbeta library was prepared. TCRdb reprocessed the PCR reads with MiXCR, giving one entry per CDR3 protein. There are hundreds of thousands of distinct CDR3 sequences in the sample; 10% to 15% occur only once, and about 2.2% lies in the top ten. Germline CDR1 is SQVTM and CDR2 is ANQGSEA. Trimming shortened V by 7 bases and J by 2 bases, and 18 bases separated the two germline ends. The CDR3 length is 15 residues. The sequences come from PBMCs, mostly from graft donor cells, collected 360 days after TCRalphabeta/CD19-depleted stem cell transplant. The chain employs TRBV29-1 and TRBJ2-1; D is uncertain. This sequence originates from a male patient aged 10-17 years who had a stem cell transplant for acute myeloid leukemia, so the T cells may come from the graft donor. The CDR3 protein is CSALDPLNTYNEQFF. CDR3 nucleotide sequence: TGCAGCGCACTGGACCCTCTGAATACCTACAATGAGCAGTTCTTC.